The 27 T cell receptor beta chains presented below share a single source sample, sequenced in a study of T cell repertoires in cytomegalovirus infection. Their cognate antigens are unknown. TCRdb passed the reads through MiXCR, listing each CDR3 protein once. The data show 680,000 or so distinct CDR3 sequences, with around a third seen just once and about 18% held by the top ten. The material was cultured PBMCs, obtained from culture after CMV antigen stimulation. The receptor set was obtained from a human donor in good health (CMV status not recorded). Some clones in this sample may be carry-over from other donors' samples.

CDR3 sequence reads: CASSLPRQSTDTQYF. The DNA for the CDR3 is TGTGCCAGCAGCTTACCTCGACAGTCCACAGATACGCAGTATTTT. The V gene is TRBV7-7, the J gene TRBJ2-3, with a tentative D call TRBD1 (5 bases). The V gene lost 2 bases and the J gene lost 2 bases, with 11 bases spanning the gap. The CDR3 has 15 amino acids. Looked up from germline, CDR1 is SSHAT and CDR2 is FNYEAQ (reference sequence).

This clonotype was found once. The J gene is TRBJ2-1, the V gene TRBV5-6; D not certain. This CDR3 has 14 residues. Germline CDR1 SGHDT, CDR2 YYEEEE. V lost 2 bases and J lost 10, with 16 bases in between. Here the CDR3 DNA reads TGTGCCAGCAGCTTCCTACCGCAATACGGGGAGCAGTTCTTC. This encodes CASSFLPQYGEQFF. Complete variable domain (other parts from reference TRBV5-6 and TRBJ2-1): DAGVTQSPTHLIKTRGQQVTLRCSPKSGHDTVSWYQQALGQGPQFIFQYYEEEERQRGNFPDRFSGHQFPNYSSELNVNALLLGDSALYLCASSFLPQYGEQFFGPGTRLTVL.

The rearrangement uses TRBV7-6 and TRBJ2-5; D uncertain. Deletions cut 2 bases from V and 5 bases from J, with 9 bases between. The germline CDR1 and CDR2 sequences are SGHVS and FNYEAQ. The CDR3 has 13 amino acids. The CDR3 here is CASSLQRIETQYF. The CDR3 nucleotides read TGTGCCAGCAGCTTACAAAGGATTGAGACCCAGTACTTC. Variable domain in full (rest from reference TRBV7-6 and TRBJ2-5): GAGVSQSPRYKVTKRGQDVALRCDPISGHVSLYWYRQALGQGPEFLTYFNYEAQQDKSGLPNDRFSAERPEGSISTLTIQRTEQRDSAMYRCASSLQRIETQYFGPGTRLLVL.

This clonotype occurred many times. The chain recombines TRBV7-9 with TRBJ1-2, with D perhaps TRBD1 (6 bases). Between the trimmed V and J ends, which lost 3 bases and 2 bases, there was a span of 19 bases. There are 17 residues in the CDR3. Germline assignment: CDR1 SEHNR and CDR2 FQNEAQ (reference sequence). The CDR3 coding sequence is TGTGCCAGCAGCTTTTCCGGACTCGGAAGGGGGAACTATGGCTACACCTTC. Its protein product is CASSFSGLGRGNYGYTF. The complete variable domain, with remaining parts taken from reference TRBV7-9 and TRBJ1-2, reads DTGVSQNPRHKITKRGQNVTFRCDPISEHNRLYWYRQTLGQGPEFLTYFQNEAQLEKSRLLSDRFSAERPKGSFSTLEIQRTEQGDSAMYLCASSFSGLGRGNYGYTFGSGTRLTVV.

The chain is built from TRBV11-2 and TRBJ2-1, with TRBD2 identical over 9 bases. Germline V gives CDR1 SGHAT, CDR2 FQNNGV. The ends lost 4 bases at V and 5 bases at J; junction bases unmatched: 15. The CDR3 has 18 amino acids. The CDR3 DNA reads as TGTGCCAGCAGCTCCACTACGTTCGCGGGAGGGCCTCACAATGAGCAGTTCTTC. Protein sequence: CASSSTTFAGGPHNEQFF.

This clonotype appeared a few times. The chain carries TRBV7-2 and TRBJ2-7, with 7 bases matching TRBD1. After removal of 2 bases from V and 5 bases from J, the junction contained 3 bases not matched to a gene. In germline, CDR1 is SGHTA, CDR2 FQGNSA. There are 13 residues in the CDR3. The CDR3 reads CASSLRGGHEQYF. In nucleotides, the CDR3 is TGTGCCAGCAGCTTACGAGGGGGCCACGAGCAGTACTTC.

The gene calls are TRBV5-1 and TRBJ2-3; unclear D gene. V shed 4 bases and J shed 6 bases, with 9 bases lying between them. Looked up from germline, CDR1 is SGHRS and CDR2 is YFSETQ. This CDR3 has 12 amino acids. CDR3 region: CASSQDLDTQYF. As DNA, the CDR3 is TGCGCCAGCAGCCAGGATTTGGATACGCAGTATTTT.

CDR3 nucleotide sequence: TGTGCCAGCAGCTTGAACAGGGACCCCTGGGCTGACGCATATGGCTACACCTTC. Translating gives CASSLNRDPWADAYGYTF. This rearrangement joins TRBV11-2 to TRBJ1-2, with TRBD1 as a possible D gene (6 bases). V lost 3 bases and J 5 bases, leaving 25 bases between the germline ends. The CDR3 length is 18 residues. The V gene's germline CDR1 is SGHAT and CDR2 FQNNGV. The full variable domain, in which reference TRBV11-2 and TRBJ1-2 provide the parts outside the CDR3, is EAGVAQSPRYKIIEKRQSVAFWCNPISGHATLYWYQQILGQGPKLLIQFQNNGVVDDSQLPKDRFSAERLKGVDSTLKIQPAKLEDSAVYLCASSLNRDPWADAYGYTFGSGTRLTVV.

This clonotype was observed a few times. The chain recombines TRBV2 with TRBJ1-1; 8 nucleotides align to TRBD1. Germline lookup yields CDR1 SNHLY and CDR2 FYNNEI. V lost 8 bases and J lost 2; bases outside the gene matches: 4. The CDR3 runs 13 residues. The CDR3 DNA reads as TGTGCCAGCCTGGGACAGGTCAACACTGAAGCTTTCTTT. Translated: CASLGQVNTEAFF.

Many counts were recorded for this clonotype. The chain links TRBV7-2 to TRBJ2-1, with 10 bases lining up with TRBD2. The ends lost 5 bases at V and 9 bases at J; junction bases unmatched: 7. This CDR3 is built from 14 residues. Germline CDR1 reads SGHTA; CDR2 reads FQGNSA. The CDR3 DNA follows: TGTGCCAGCAGCCTTTCTAGCGGGAGCGGTGAGCAGTTCTTC. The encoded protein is CASSLSSGSGEQFF. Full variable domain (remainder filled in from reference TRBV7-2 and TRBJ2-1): GAGVSQSPSNKVTEKGKDVELRCDPISGHTALYWYRQSLGQGLEFLIYFQGNSAPDKSGLPSDRFSAERTGGSVSTLTIQRTQQEDSAVYLCASSLSSGSGEQFFGPGTRLTVL.

CDR3: CASSSISPGWEKLFF. CDR3 DNA sequence: TGTGCCAGCAGCTCCATATCCCCGGGTTGGGAAAAACTGTTTTTT. This chain connects TRBV6-5 to TRBJ1-4; D gene ambiguous. Germline V CDR1 and CDR2: MNHEY, SVGAGI. The V end lost 6 bases, the J end lost 8 bases, and 19 bases lay between the germline ends. The CDR3 covers 15 residues.

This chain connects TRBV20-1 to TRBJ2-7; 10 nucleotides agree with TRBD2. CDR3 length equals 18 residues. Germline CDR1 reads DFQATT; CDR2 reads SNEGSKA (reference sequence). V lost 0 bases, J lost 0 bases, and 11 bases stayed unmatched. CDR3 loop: CSARDLAASGGDSYEQYF. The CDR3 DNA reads TGCAGTGCTAGAGATTTAGCGGCTAGCGGGGGAGACTCCTACGAGCAGTACTTC.

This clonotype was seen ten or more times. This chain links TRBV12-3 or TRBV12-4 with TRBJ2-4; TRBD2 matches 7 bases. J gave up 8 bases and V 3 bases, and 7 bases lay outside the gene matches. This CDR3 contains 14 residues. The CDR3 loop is CASSFGGGGDIQYF. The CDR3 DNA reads TGTGCCAGCAGTTTTGGCGGGGGTGGGGACATTCAGTACTTC.

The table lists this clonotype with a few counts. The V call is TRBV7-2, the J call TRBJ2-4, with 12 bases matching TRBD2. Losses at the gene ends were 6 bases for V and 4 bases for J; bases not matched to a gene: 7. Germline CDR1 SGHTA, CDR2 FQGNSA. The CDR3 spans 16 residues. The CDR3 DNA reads TGTGCCAGCAGTCCCCGACTAGCGGGGGCGAAAAACATTCAGTACTTC. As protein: CASSPRLAGAKNIQYF.

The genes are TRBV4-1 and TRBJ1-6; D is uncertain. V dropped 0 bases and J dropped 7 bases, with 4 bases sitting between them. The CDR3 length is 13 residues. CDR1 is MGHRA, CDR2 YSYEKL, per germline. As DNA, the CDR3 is TGCGCCAGCAGCCAAGAACGCAATTCACCCCTCCACTTT. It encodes CASSQERNSPLHF.

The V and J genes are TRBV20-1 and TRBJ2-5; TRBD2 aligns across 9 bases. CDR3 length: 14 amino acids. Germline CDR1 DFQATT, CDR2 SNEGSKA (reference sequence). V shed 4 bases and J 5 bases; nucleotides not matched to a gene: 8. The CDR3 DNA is TGCAGTGCTATGCCTAGCGGGGTCCGTGAGACCCAGTACTTC. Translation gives CSAMPSGVRETQYF.

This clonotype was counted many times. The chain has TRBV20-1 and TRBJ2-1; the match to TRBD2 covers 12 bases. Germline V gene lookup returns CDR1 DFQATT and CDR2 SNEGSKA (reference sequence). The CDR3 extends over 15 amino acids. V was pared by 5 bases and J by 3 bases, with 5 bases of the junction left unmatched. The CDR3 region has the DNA TGCAGTGCTGATGGACTAGCGGGGCTCTACAATGAGCAGTTCTTC. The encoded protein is CSADGLAGLYNEQFF.

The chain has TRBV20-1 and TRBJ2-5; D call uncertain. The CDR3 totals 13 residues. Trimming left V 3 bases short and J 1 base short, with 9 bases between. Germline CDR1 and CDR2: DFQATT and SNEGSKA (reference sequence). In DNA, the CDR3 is TGCAGTGCTAGTTTTCCGATCCAAGAGACCCAGTACTTC. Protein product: CSASFPIQETQYF.

Written as DNA, the CDR3 is TGTGCCAGCAGTTACGACGGGACAGGATTGAACACCGGGGAGCTGTTTTTT. Translated, it gives CASSYDGTGLNTGELFF. The V and J genes are TRBV6-6 and TRBJ2-2; 8 bases fit TRBD1. CDR3 size: 17 residues. V lost 2 bases and J lost 1; bases outside the gene matches: 6. Germline lookup yields CDR1 MNHNY and CDR2 SVGAGI (reference sequence).

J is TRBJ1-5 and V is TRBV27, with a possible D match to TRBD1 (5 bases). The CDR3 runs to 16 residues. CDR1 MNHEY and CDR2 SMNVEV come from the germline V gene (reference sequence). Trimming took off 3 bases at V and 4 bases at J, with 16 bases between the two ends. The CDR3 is CASSFSRDGINQPQHF. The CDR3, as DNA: TGTGCCAGCAGTTTCAGCCGGGACGGCATTAATCAGCCCCAGCATTTT.

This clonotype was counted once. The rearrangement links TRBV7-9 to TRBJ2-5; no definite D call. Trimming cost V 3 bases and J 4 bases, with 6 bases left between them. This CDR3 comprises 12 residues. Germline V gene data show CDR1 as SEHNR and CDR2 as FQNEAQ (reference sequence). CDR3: CASSFDVETQYF. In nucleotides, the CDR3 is TGTGCCAGCAGCTTCGATGTAGAGACCCAGTACTTC.

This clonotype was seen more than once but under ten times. The CDR3 bases are TGCAGTGCTAGTGAGGTTGGTCAGCCCCAGCATTTT. Translated, it gives CSASEVGQPQHF. The chain has TRBV20-1 and TRBJ1-5; D is unclear. CDR1 and CDR2 from the germline V gene are DFQATT and SNEGSKA (reference sequence). V shed 3 bases and J shed 6 bases, with 9 bases lying between them. The CDR3 length is 12 residues.

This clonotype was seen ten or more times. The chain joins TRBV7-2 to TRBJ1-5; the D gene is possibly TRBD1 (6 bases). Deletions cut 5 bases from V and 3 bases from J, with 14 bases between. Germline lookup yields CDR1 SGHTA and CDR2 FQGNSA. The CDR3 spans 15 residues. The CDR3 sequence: CASSPGGAYNQPQHF. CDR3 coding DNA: TGTGCCAGCAGCCCTGGGGGGGCCTACAATCAGCCCCAGCATTTT.

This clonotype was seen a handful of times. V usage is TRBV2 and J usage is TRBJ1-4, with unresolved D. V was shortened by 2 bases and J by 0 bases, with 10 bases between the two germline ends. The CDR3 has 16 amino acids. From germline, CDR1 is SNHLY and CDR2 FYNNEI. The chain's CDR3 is CASSERWLSTNEKLFF. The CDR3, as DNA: TGTGCCAGCAGTGAAAGATGGCTGTCAACTAATGAAAAACTGTTTTTT.

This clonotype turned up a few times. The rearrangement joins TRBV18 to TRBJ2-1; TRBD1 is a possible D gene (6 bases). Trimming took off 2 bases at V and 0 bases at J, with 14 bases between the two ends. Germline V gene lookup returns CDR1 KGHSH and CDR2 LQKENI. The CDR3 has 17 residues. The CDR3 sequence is CASSPRGTPSSYNEQFF. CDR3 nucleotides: TGTGCCAGCTCACCAAGGGGGACCCCTAGCTCCTACAATGAGCAGTTCTTC.

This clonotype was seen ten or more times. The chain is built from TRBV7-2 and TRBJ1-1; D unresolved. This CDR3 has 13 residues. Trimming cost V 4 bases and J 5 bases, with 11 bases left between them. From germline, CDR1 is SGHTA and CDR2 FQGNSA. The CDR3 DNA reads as TGTGCCAGCAGCTCTCGGGCTTCTACTGAAGCTTTCTTT. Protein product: CASSSRASTEAFF.

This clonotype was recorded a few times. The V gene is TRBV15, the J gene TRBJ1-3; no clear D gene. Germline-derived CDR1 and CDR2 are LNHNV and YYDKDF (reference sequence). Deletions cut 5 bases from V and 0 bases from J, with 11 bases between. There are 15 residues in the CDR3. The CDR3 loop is CATSPTPSSGNTIYF. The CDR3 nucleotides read TGTGCCACCAGCCCCACCCCGAGCTCTGGAAACACCATATATTTT.